A single sample is the source of the 22 T cell receptor beta chains below, sequenced in a study of blood T cell repertoires in COVID-19. TCRdb's copy holds only in-frame clones and misses some; the assay was immunoSEQ multiplex PCR. This table has about 87,000 clones, approximately 87% appearing once. The sequencing input was peripheral blood. These receptors all come from a human donor with acute or convalescent COVID-19. The donor label of this sample is uncertain.

The rearrangement joins TRBV19 to TRBJ1-2; D is ambiguous. This CDR3 region has 12 residues. Trimming stripped 3 bases from V and 4 bases from J, with 6 bases between. Germline-derived CDR1 and CDR2 are LNHDA and SQIVND (reference sequence). For the CDR3, the DNA is TGTGCCAGTAGTATCTCGGGCTATGGCTACACCTTC. Translated: CASSISGYGYTF. Filled out from reference TRBV19 and TRBJ1-2, the complete variable domain reads DGGITQSPKYLFRKEGQNVTLSCEQNLNHDAMYWYRQDPGQGLRLIYYSQIVNDFQKGDIAEGYSVSREKKESFPLTVTSAQKNPTAFYLCASSISGYGYTFGSGTRLTVV.

The V gene is TRBV7-9, the J gene TRBJ2-5; weak D call: TRBD2 (7 bases). This CDR3 region has 14 residues. Germline V lookup: CDR1 SEHNR, CDR2 FQNEAQ (reference sequence). Trimming removed 2 bases at V and 4 bases at J, with 11 bases between. The CDR3 DNA is TGTGCCAGCAGCTTACGGGGGGCCACAGAGACCCAGTACTTC. This translates into CASSLRGATETQYF. The full variable domain, in which reference TRBV7-9 and TRBJ2-5 provide the parts outside the CDR3, is DTGVSQNPRHKITKRGQNVTFRCDPISEHNRLYWYRQTLGQGPEFLTYFQNEAQLEKSRLLSDRFSAERPKGSFSTLEIQRTEQGDSAMYLCASSLRGATETQYFGPGTRLLVL.

This rearrangement joins TRBV4-1 to TRBJ2-1, with 8 positions matching TRBD2. Trimming removed 3 bases from V and 2 bases from J; junction bases left unmatched: 3. The length of the CDR3 is 15 residues. Germline CDR1 is MGHRA and CDR2 is YSYEKL. CDR3: CASSQGLGTYNEQFF. As DNA, the CDR3 is TGCGCCAGCAGCCAGGGACTAGGAACCTACAATGAGCAGTTCTTC.

The chain recombines TRBV27 with TRBJ1-1; maybe TRBD1 (5 bases). The CDR3 runs 20 residues. V was trimmed by 1 base and J by 1 base, leaving 25 bases between them. Germline CDR1 and CDR2: MNHEY and SMNVEV (reference sequence). CDR3 protein: CASSLLFIRGGSRQNTEAFF. The CDR3 coding sequence is TGTGCCAGCAGTTTATTATTTATCCGCGGGGGGAGCCGCCAGAACACTGAAGCTTTCTTT.

The V and J genes are TRBV28 and TRBJ2-3; 9 bases are a match to TRBD1. Germline CDR1 and CDR2: MDHEN and SYDVKM. The CDR3 contains 18 residues. With V trimmed by 4 bases and J by 5 bases, 16 bases remained unmatched. The CDR3 loop reads CASSSASPGQGLGDTQYF. The CDR3, as DNA: TGTGCCAGCAGTTCCGCCTCTCCGGGACAGGGTTTGGGAGATACGCAGTATTTT.

The chain combines TRBV12-3 or TRBV12-4 with TRBJ2-1; no definite D call. V dropped 2 bases and J dropped 4 bases, with 6 bases sitting between them. The CDR3 consists of 13 residues. The chain's CDR3 is CASSLMQYNEQFF. The CDR3 nucleotides read TGTGCCAGCAGTTTAATGCAGTACAATGAGCAGTTCTTC.

The V gene is TRBV12-3 or TRBV12-4, the J gene TRBJ2-7; TRBD2 is a possible D gene (6 bases). The CDR3 has 12 residues. The V gene lost 5 bases and the J gene lost 7 bases, with 12 bases spanning the gap. The DNA of the CDR3 is TGTGCCAGCAGTCGACTAGTTCGGGAGCAGTACTTC. It yields the protein CASSRLVREQYF.

The gene calls are TRBV2 and TRBJ2-7; D is possibly TRBD1 (5 bases). V shed 9 bases and J shed 3 bases, with 15 bases lying between them. Germline CDR1 and CDR2: SNHLY and FYNNEI. This CDR3 is 13 amino acids long. The CDR3 is CARGVLPLYEQYF. In DNA form, the CDR3 reads TGTGCCAGAGGGGTTCTACCTCTCTACGAGCAGTACTTC.

The rearrangement uses TRBV15 and TRBJ2-1; no reliable D call. The CDR3 spans 14 residues. V gave up 0 bases and J gave up 5 bases, with 8 bases separating them. Germline CDR1 LNHNV, CDR2 YYDKDF (reference sequence). Here the CDR3 reads CATSRDLADNEQFF. In DNA form, the CDR3 reads TGTGCCACCAGCAGAGATTTGGCGGACAATGAGCAGTTCTTC. Filled out from reference TRBV15 and TRBJ2-1, the complete variable domain reads DAMVIQNPRYQVTQFGKPVTLSCSQTLNHNVMYWYQQKSSQAPKLLFHYYDKDFNNEADTPDNFQSRRPNTSFCFLDIRSPGLGDTAMYLCATSRDLADNEQFFGPGTRLTVL.

This clone was picked up one time. V gene TRBV24-1 combines with J gene TRBJ1-1; no reliable D call. This CDR3 has 13 amino acids. V was pared by 6 bases and J by 0 bases, with 7 bases between. Per the germline V gene, CDR1 is KGHDR and CDR2 is SFDVKD. CDR3 sequence (DNA): TGTGCCACCAGTAGCCCTATGAACACTGAAGCTTTCTTT. Protein product: CATSSPMNTEAFF.

The chain carries TRBV6-5 and TRBJ1-3; 7 bases are a match to TRBD1. Losses at the gene ends were 11 bases for V and 3 bases for J; bases not matched to a gene: 4. This CDR3 spans 12 amino acids. Germline lookup yields CDR1 MNHEY and CDR2 SVGAGI. The CDR3 DNA sequence: TGTGCCTCACAGGGGAGTGGAAACACCATATATTTT. This encodes CASQGSGNTIYF.

V usage is TRBV18 and J usage is TRBJ1-4, with 7 nucleotides matching TRBD1. There are 18 residues in the CDR3. Trimming removed 2 bases from V and 0 bases from J; junction bases left unmatched: 9. The germline CDR1 and CDR2 sequences are KGHSH and LQKENI. The CDR3 coding sequence is TGTGCCAGCTCACCATCCTCTACAGGGGTTGCAACTAATGAAAAACTGTTTTTT. Its translation: CASSPSSTGVATNEKLFF.

The V and J genes are TRBV3-1 (or the pseudogene TRBV3-2) and TRBJ1-1; weak D call: TRBD1 (6 bases). The CDR3 extends over 13 amino acids. The V end was cut by 5 bases, the J end by 7 bases, with 14 bases between. CDR1 is LGHDT, CDR2 YNNKEL, per germline (reference sequence). The CDR3 region is CASSSRGTDEAFF. CDR3 bases: TGTGCCAGCAGCAGCAGGGGAACTGATGAAGCTTTCTTT.

V gene TRBV28 combines with J gene TRBJ2-5, with 9 bases fitting TRBD2. With 5 bases clipped from V and 2 bases from J, the junction kept 3 bases outside the gene matches. Germline-derived CDR1 and CDR2 are MDHEN and SYDVKM. The CDR3 consists of 14 residues. The CDR3 sequence is CASSQRGVQETQYF. In DNA form, the CDR3 reads TGTGCCAGCAGTCAGCGGGGGGTGCAAGAGACCCAGTACTTC.

Written as DNA, the CDR3 is TGTGCCAGCAGCTTAGCTGCGGCCTACTCCTACGAGCAGTACTTC. Translated: CASSLAAAYSYEQYF. This rearrangement joins TRBV7-6 to TRBJ2-7; D not certain. With 0 bases removed from V and 0 bases from J, the gap between germline ends came to 9 bases. The CDR3 consists of 15 residues. Germline V CDR1 and CDR2: SGHVS, FNYEAQ.

The gene calls are TRBV30 and TRBJ2-6; the D is unclear. Germline loops: CDR1 GTSNPN, CDR2 SVGIG (reference sequence). The CDR3 consists of 13 residues. V was clipped by 3 bases and J by 2 bases, with 5 bases between them. The CDR3 protein is CAWRQAGANVLTF. Here the CDR3 DNA reads TGTGCCTGGAGGCAGGCTGGGGCCAACGTCCTGACTTTC.

The V call is TRBV6-1, the J call TRBJ1-5; D unclear. V lost 2 bases and J 0 bases, leaving 14 bases between the germline ends. The CDR3 consists of 17 residues. The germline V gene encodes CDR1 MNHNS and CDR2 SASEGT. The CDR3 region is CASSETLLGLSNQPQHF. The CDR3 DNA reads TGTGCCAGCAGTGAAACCCTTCTGGGCCTTAGCAATCAGCCCCAGCATTTT.

The chain couples TRBV5-8 to TRBJ1-5, with D tentatively TRBD1 (5 bases). Germline V gives CDR1 SGHTS, CDR2 YDEGEE. With 4 bases removed from V and 7 bases from J, the gap between germline ends came to 15 bases. The CDR3 contains 14 residues. DNA of the CDR3: TGTGCCAGCAGCGGGGCGAACAGGTTACAGCCCCAGCATTTT. This gives the protein CASSGANRLQPQHF. The full variable domain, completed using reference TRBV5-8 and TRBJ1-5, is EAGVTQSPTHLIKTRGQQATLRCSPISGHTSVYWYQQALGLGLQFLLWYDEGEERNRGNFPPRFSGRQFPNYSSELNVNALELEDSALYLCASSGANRLQPQHFGDGTRLSIL.

This chain links TRBV24-1 with TRBJ2-2, with TRBD1 identical over 8 bases. This CDR3 region has 16 residues. Germline V gene data show CDR1 as KGHDR and CDR2 as SFDVKD. V shed 2 bases and J 4 bases; nucleotides not matched to a gene: 5. The CDR3, as DNA: TGTGCCACCAGTGATTCGGTCAGGGGGCGCACCGGGGAGCTGTTTTTT. Its translation is CATSDSVRGRTGELFF.

The chain employs TRBV6-4 and TRBJ2-3; a weak D match, TRBD1 (6 bases). The CDR3 loop spans 16 amino acids. Germline CDR1 is MRHNA and CDR2 is SNTAGT. The V and J ends lost 4 bases and 2 bases respectively, with 16 bases between them. The CDR3 here is CASSAQGLGHTDTQYF. In nucleotides, the CDR3 is TGTGCCAGCAGTGCTCAGGGATTGGGACACACAGATACGCAGTATTTT.

The CDR3 nucleotides are TGTGCTTCACAGGGACAGTACAATCAGCCCCAGCATTTT. Amino acids: CASQGQYNQPQHF. V and J are TRBV11-2 and TRBJ1-5, with 7 bases matching TRBD1. The germline V gene encodes CDR1 SGHAT and CDR2 FQNNGV. The CDR3 contains 13 residues.

The chain links TRBV9 to TRBJ2-5, with D uncertain. The ends were cut back, 0 bases at V and 3 bases at J, with 9 bases in the middle. CDR1 SGDLS and CDR2 YYNGEE come from the germline V gene. The CDR3 spans 14 residues. The CDR3 sequence is CASSVGTSEETQYF. CDR3 coding DNA: TGTGCCAGCAGCGTAGGAACCAGCGAAGAGACCCAGTACTTC.